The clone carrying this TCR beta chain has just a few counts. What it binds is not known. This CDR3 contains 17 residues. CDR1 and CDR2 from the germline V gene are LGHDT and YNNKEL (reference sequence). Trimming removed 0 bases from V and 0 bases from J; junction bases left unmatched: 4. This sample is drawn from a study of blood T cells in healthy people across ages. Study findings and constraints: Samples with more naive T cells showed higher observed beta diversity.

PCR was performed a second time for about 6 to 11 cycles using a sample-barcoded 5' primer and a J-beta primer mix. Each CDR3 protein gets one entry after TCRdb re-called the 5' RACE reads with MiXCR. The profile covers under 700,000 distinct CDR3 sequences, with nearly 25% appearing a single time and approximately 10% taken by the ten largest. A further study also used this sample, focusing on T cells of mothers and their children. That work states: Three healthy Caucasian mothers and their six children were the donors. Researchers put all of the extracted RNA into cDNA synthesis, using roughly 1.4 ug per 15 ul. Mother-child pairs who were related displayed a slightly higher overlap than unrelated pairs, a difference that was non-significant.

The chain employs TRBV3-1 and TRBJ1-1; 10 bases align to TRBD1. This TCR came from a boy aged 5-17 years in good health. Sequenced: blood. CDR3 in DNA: TGTGCCAGCAGCCAAGAAAGGACAGGGGGTTTGAACACTGAAGCTTTCTTT. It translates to CASSQERTGGLNTEAFF.